The entry below describes one T cell receptor beta chain. Its antigen remains unidentified. The same CDR3 also results from other DNA sequences found in this sample. These data belong to a study of shared clonotypes between healthy human individuals. Trimming at V came to 4 bases and at J to 5 bases, leaving 4 bases not matched to a gene. This CDR3 is built from 14 residues. CDR1 SGHTA and CDR2 FQGNSA come from the germline V gene. The table came from immunoSEQ multiplex PCR; TCRdb's copy has only in-frame clones and leaves some out. This repertoire shows about 2.4 million clones, 90% to 95% found once; its top ten account for about 0.38%. The study, taken as a whole, reports: Sequencing of the sorted subsets was shown by rarefaction to be incomplete despite large depth.

Sequencing was carried out using naive CD4+ T cells from PBMCs. Subset meaning: CD45RA+ positively selected. This clonotype was obtained from a man aged 18 to 30 in good health. Some clones in this sample may be carry-over from other donors' samples. The chain uses TRBV7-2 and TRBJ1-1, with 10 bases lining up with TRBD1. The CDR3 DNA sequence: TGTGCCAGCAGCTATTCGGGACAGGGGACTGAAGCTTTCTTT. Protein product: CASSYSGQGTEAFF.